This T cell receptor (beta chain) comes out of a study of response to subunit inactivated influenza vaccine. The germline V and J ends were trimmed by 0 bases and 0 bases, with 11 bases remaining between them. Germline-derived CDR1 and CDR2 are KGHSH and LQKENI. This CDR3 region has 16 residues. On this clonotype itself: The antigen remains undetermined.

Findings of the study overall: The authors put forward the suggestion that each seasonal influenza vaccination may bring in only a limited number of new T cells.

Each CDR3 protein is one row after TCRdb ran MiXCR on the RT-PCR reads. The sample records 430,000 or so distinct CDR3 sequences, roughly 9.8% being singletons. The sequenced sample was PBMCs from blood, obtained 40 to 50 days after vaccination. The receptor was derived from a man in his forties or fifties who received an inactivated influenza vaccine. V and J are TRBV18 and TRBJ2-5; D not certain. The CDR3 nucleotides are TGTGCCAGCTCACCACCGAATCGTCCCTACCAAGAGACCCAGTACTTC. Protein sequence: CASSPPNRPYQETQYF.